This T cell receptor (beta chain) was found in a study of OX40 agonist ivuxolimab in advanced cancers. Study in general: Patients in the trial were receiving intravenous ivuxolimab every 2 weeks, at doses of 0.01 to 10 mg/kg.

Assay used: immunoSEQ multiplex PCR; TCRdb lists only in-frame clones, some missing. The sample carries about 35,000 clones, 80% to 95% recorded once. This clonotype originated in an adult with an advanced solid tumor such as melanoma, head and neck, liver or kidney cancer. Material: CD4+ or CD8+ T cells sorted from blood, obtained in a trial of the OX40 agonist ivuxolimab.

CDR3 loop: CASSLPRGFDGYTF. In DNA form, the CDR3 reads TGTGCCAGCAGTTTACCCCGGGGGTTTGATGGCTACACCTTC. The V call is TRBV27, the J call TRBJ1-2, with D possibly matching TRBD1 (5 bases). CDR1 is MNHEY, CDR2 SMNVEV, per germline (reference sequence). There are 14 residues in the CDR3. The germline V and J ends were trimmed by 2 bases and 6 bases, with 13 bases remaining between them.